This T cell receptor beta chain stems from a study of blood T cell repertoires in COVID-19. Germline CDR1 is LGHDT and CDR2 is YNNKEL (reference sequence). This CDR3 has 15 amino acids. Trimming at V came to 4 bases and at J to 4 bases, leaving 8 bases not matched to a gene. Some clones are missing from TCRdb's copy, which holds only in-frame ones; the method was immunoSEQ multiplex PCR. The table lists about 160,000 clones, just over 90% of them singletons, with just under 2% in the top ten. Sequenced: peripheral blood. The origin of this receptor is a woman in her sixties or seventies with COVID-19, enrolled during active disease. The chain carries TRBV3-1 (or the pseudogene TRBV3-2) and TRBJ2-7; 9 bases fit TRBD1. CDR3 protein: CASSLGQGPSYEQYF. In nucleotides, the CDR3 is TGTGCCAGCAGCCTCGGACAGGGGCCCTCTTACGAGCAGTACTTC.